This T cell receptor beta chain comes out of a study of blood T cell repertoires in COVID-19. Individuals drawn from under 30 US areas were roughly 18 to 100 years old. A PCR-confirmed or clinician-diagnosed COVID-19 case had contacted exposed participants within 2 weeks of entry. Libraries were prepared by immunoSEQ multiplex PCR; TCRdb keeps only in-frame clonotypes and omits some of them. The table records roughly 260,000 clones, about 80% of them present only once. This clone has just one count. The TCR sequence derives from a woman in her forties who had been exposed to COVID-19. Material: PBMCs or T cells enriched from blood (not recorded which).

CDR3 DNA sequence: TGTGCCAGCAGCCACCGGGTCCAGAATTCACCCCTCCACTTT. Translation gives CASSHRVQNSPLHF. The J gene is TRBJ1-6, the V gene TRBV3-1 (or the pseudogene TRBV3-2); D remains unclear. Germline V gives CDR1 LGHDT, CDR2 YNNKEL (reference sequence). This CDR3 region has 14 residues. V was cut by 3 bases and J by 7 bases, with 10 bases left in between.